Described below is a single TCR beta chain sequence and its context. Antigen: not known. The data belong to a study of shared clonotypes between healthy human individuals. Study summary: Ranging from 18 to 49 in age, donors were two women and three men. Study results and limitations: In a few donors, around 5% of naive CD4 clonotypes appeared in common.

The donors were adults (healthy and HIV-negative) with no recent acute infections or vaccinations. The CDR3 spans 15 residues. V lost 1 base and J lost 0, with 9 bases in between. CDR1 and CDR2 from the germline V gene are GTSNPN and SVGIG (reference sequence). Genomic DNA of each subset was evenly split across several immunoSEQ plates. TCRdb's copy holds only in-frame clones and misses some; the assay was immunoSEQ multiplex PCR. The sample consists of roughly 1,100,000 clones, 70% to 80% of them appearing once. The TCR comes from a man in his late teens or twenties in good health. The sequenced material came from memory CD4+ T cells sorted from blood. The subset denotes: CD45RA-negative fraction. The V and J genes are TRBV30 and TRBJ1-4; no definite D call. CDR3 loop: CAWSGRSATNEKLFF. In nucleotides, the CDR3 is TGTGCCTGGAGTGGACGGTCCGCAACTAATGAAAAACTGTTTTTT.